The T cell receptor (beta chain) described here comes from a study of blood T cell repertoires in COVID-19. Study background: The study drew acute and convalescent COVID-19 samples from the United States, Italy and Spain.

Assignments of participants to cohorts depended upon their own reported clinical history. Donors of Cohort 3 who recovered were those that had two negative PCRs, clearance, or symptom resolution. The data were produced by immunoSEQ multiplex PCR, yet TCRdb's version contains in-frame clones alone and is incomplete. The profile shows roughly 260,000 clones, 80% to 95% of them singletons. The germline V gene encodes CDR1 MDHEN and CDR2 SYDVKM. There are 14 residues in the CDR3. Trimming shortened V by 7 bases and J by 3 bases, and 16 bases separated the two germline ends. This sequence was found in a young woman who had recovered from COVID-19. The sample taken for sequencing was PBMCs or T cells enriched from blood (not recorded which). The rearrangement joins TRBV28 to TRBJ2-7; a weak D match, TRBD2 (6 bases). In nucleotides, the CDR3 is TGTGCCAGCATATCCGGGACTGAGTACTACGAGCAGTACTTC. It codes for CASISGTEYYEQYF.